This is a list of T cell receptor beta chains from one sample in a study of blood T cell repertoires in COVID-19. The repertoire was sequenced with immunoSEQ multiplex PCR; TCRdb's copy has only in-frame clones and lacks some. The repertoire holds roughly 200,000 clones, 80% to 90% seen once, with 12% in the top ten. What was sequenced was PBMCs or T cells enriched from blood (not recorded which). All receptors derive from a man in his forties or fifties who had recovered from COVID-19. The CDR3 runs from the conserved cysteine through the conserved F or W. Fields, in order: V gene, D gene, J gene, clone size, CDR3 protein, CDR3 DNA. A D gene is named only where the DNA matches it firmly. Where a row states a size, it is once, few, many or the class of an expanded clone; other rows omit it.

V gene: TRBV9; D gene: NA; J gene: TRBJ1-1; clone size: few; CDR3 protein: CASSDERDTEAFF; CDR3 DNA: TGTGCCAGCAGCGACGAACGGGACACTGAAGCTTTCTTT
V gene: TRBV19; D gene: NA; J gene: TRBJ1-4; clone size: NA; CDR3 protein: CASVGGGGEKLFF; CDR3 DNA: TGTGCCAGCGTCGGAGGGGGGGGTGAAAAACTGTTTTTT
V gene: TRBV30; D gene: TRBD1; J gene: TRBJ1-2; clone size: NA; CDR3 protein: CAWRGQGLGYGYTF; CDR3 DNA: TGTGCCTGGAGGGGACAGGGGTTAGGCTATGGCTACACCTTC
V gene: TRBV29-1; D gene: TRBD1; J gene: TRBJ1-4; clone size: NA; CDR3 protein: CSVEDLGTGPTNEKLFF; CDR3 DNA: TGCAGCGTTGAAGATCTGGGGACAGGGCCAACTAATGAAAAACTGTTTTTT
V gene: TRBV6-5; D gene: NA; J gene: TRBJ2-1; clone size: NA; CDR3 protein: CASSYSSRGNEQFF; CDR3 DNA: TGTGCCAGCAGTTACTCGAGTCGGGGCAATGAGCAGTTCTTC
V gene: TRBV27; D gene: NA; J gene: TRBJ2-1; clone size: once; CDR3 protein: CASSLSPGSNEQFF; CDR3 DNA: TGTGCCAGCAGTTTATCTCCCGGGAGCAATGAGCAGTTCTTC
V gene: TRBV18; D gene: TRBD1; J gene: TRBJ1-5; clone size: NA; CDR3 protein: CASSPGQGVQPQHF; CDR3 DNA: TGTGCCAGCTCCCCGGGACAGGGAGTCCAGCCCCAGCATTTT
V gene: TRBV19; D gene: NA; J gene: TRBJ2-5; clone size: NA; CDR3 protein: CASSQGGETQYF; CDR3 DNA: TGTGCCAGTAGTCAGGGGGGAGAGACCCAGTACTTC
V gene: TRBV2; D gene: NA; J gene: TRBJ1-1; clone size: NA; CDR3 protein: CASEGPYQGTEAFF; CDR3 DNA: TGTGCCAGCGAGGGGCCCTACCAGGGGACTGAAGCTTTCTTT
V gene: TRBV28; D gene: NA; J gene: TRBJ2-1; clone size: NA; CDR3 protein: CASSPTGTFNEQFF; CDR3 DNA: TGTGCCAGCAGTCCGACAGGGACTTTCAATGAGCAGTTCTTC
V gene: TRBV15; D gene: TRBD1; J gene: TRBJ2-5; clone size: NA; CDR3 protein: CATSRVDPGGETQYF; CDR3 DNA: TGTGCCACCAGCAGAGTAGACCCAGGGGGAGAGACCCAGTACTTC
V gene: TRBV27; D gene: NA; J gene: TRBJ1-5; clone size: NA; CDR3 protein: CASSSDKNTQPQHF; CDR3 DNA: TGTGCCAGCAGTTCTGACAAGAACACTCAGCCCCAGCATTTT
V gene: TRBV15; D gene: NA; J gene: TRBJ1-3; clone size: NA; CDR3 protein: CATSRDRSLILSGNTIYF; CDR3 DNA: TGTGCCACCAGCAGAGACAGGTCTCTCATCCTCTCTGGAAACACCATATATTTT
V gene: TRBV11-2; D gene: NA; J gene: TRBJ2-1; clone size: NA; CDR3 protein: CASSVTYRDNEQFF; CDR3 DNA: TGTGCCAGCAGCGTAACCTATAGAGACAATGAGCAGTTCTTC
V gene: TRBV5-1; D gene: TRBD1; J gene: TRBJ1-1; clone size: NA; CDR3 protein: CASSPGQRLNTEAFF; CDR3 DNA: TGCGCCAGCAGCCCGGGACAGAGATTAAACACTGAAGCTTTCTTT
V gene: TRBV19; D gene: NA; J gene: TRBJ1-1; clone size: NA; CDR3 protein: CASSIELYTEAFF; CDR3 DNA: TGTGCCAGTAGTATTGAACTTTACACTGAAGCTTTCTTT
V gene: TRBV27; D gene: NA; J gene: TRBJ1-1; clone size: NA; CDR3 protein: CASSPSPGNTEAFF; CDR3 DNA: TGTGCCAGCAGTCCCTCCCCAGGGAACACTGAAGCTTTCTTT
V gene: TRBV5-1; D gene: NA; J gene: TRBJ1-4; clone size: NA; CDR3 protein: CASSLVFGGYSEKLFF; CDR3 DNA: TGCGCCAGCAGCTTGGTTTTTGGGGGCTATTCTGAAAAACTGTTTTTT
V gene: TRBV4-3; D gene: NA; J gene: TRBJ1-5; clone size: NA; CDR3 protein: CASSPAAGSNQPQHF; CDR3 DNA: TGCGCCAGCAGCCCAGCAGCGGGAAGCAATCAGCCCCAGCATTTT
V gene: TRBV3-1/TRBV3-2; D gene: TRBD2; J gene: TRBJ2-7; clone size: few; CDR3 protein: CASSREGSTYEQYF; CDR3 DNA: TGTGCCAGCAGCCGGGAGGGGTCGACCTACGAGCAGTACTTC
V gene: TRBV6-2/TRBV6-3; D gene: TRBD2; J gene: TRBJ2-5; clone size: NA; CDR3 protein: CASRYRLAEYF; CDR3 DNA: TGTGCCAGCAGGTACCGACTAGCGGAGTACTTC
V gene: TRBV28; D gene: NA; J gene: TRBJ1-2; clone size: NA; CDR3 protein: CASTPSSPSNYGYTF; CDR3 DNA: TGTGCCAGCACACCCTCTAGCCCAAGTAACTATGGCTACACCTTC
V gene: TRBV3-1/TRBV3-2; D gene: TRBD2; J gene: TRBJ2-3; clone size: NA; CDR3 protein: CASSQGSSGTDTQYF; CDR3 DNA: TGTGCCAGCAGCCAAGGGTCTAGCGGAACAGATACGCAGTATTTT
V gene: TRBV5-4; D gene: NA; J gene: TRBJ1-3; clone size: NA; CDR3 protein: CASSLGEGQGGNTIYF; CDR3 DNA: TGTGCCAGCAGCCTCGGGGAGGGTCAAGGCGGAAACACCATATATTTT
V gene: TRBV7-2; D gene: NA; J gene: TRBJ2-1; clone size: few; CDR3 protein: CASSFSGSSYNEQFF; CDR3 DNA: TGTGCCAGCAGCTTTAGTGGGAGCTCCTACAATGAGCAGTTCTTC
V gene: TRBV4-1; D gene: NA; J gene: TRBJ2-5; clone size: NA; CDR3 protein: CASSQVGYQETQYF; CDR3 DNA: TGCGCCAGCAGCCAAGTCGGGTACCAAGAGACCCAGTACTTC
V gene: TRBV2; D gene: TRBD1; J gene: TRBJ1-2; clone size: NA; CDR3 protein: CASSGFSGGLSSGYTF; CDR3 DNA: TGTGCCAGCAGTGGATTTTCAGGGGGCCTGTCCTCTGGCTACACCTTC
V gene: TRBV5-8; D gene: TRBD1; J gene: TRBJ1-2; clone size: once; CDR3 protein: CASSLSGTGAGWGGYTF; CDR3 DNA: TGTGCCAGCAGCTTATCCGGGACAGGGGCCGGATGGGGAGGCTACACCTTC
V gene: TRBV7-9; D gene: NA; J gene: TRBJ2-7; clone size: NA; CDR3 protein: CASSGRGVDPLGEQYF; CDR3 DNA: TGTGCCAGCAGCGGAAGGGGTGTAGATCCCCTAGGCGAGCAGTACTTC
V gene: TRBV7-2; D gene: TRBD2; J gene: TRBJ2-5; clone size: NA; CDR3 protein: CASSRTSGSGEETQYF; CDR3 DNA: TGTGCCAGCAGCCGGACTAGCGGGAGCGGAGAAGAGACCCAGTACTTC
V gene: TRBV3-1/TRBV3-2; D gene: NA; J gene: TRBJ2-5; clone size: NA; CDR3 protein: CASSQLAGETQYF; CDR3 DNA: TGTGCCAGCAGCCAGTTGGCCGGGGAGACCCAGTACTTC
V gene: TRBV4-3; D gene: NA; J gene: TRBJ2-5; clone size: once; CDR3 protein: CASSQGGITLGQETQYF; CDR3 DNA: TGCGCCAGCAGCCAAGGAGGGATAACGTTGGGTCAAGAGACCCAGTACTTC
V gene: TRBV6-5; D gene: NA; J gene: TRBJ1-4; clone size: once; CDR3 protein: CASSYQQANEKLFF; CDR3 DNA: TGTGCCAGCAGTTATCAACAGGCTAATGAAAAACTGTTTTTT
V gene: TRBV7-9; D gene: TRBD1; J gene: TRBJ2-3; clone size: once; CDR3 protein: CASSLKQGATDTQYF; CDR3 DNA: TGTGCCAGCAGCTTAAAACAGGGGGCAACAGATACGCAGTATTTT
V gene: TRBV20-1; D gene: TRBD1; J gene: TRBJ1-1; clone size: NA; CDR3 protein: CTPGGHVAFF; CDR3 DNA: TGCACCCCAGGGGGGCATGTAGCTTTCTTT
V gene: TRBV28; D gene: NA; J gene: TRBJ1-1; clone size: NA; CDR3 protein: CASSSPNRDYLRTEAFF; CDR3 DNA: TGTGCCAGCAGTTCACCAAACCGGGACTACCTAAGGACTGAAGCTTTCTTT
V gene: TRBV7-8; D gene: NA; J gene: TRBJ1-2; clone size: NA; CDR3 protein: CASSPHRAEGYTF; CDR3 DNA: TGTGCCAGCAGCCCGCACAGGGCAGAGGGCTACACCTTC
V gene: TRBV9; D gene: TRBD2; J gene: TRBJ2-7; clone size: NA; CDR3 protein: CASSPSPAGGGEQYF; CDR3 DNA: TGTGCCAGCAGCCCCAGTCCAGCGGGCGGGGGTGAGCAGTACTTC
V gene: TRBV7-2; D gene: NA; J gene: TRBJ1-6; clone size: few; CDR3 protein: CASSRQGSEKAPLHF; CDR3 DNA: TGTGCCAGCAGCCGTCAGGGATCAGAAAAGGCACCCCTCCACTTT
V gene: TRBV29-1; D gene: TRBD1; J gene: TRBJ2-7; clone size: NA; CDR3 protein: CSVIPGQVFYEQYF; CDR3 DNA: TGCAGCGTCATCCCGGGACAGGTATTCTACGAGCAGTACTTC
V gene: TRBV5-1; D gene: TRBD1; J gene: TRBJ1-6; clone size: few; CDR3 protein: CASSLGQGGSPLHF; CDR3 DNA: TGCGCCAGCAGCTTGGGCCAGGGGGGTTCACCCCTCCACTTT
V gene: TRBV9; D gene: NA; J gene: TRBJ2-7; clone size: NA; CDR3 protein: CASSGLVSYEQYF; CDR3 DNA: TGTGCCAGCAGCGGGCTAGTCTCCTACGAGCAGTACTTC
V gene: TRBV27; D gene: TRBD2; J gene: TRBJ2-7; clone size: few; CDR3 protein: CASSPRGLAGAGYEQYF; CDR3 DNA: TGTGCCAGCAGTCCAAGGGGACTAGCGGGAGCGGGCTACGAGCAGTACTTC
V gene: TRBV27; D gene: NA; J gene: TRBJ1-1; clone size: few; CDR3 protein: CASSLVQGGRSEAFF; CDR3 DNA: TGTGCCAGCAGTTTAGTCCAAGGGGGAAGGTCTGAAGCTTTCTTT
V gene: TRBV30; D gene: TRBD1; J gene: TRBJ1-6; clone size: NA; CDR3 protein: CAWSQRRTGVSSPLHF; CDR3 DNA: TGTGCCTGGAGTCAGAGGAGGACAGGGGTGAGTTCACCCCTCCACTTT
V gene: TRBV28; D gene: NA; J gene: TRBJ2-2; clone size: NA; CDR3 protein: CASSLLPSATGELFF; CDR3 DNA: TGTGCCAGCAGTTTATTACCCAGCGCCACCGGGGAGCTGTTTTTT
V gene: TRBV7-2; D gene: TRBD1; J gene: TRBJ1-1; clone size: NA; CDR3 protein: CASSDGTGRRAFF; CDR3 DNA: TGTGCCAGCAGCGACGGGACAGGCAGAAGAGCTTTCTTT
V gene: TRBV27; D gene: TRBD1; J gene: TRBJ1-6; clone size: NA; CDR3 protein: CASRRITGGDSYNSPLHF; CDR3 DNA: TGTGCCAGCAGGCGGATAACAGGGGGGGACTCCTATAATTCACCCCTCCACTTT